This TCR beta chain was profiled in a study of tumor-infiltrating lymphocytes in primary liver carcinoma. Study background: Per sample, productive TCRbeta reads numbered roughly 3.5 to 7.5 million, similar across tissue types.

The approximately 17-34 mg bulk tissue piece was not sorted before simultaneous RNA and DNA extraction. There were only treatment-naive patients, all with chronic HBV infection. The template, about 550 ng total RNA, yielded TCR beta cDNA made with a constant-region primer. A slightly modified ARM-PCR protocol with three nested multiplex PCR rounds produced these TCR beta libraries. Use of TRBV1-TRBV30 forward primers with a C-beta reverse primer characterized the first two PCR rounds, which lasted about 11 cycles each. TCRdb redid the calling of the multiplex PCR reads with MiXCR, one entry per CDR3 protein. Here the sample spans about 100,000 distinct CDR3 sequences, 55% to 80% being singletons. General observations from the study: Just about 7-24% of leading clones were found in every one of five regions. Tumor samples exhibited a significantly greater top-250-clone fraction than blood samples (p = 0.039).

The CDR3 contains 18 residues. The germline V gene has CDR1 SGHTA and CDR2 FQGNSA. With regard to this clonotype: The antigen remains undetermined. One end of the junction is discordant with germline, which a read error may explain.

Sequenced input: liver tumor tissue from sampling region 2. Subset specified: tumor region T2, inferior pole. This TCR derives from a woman in her sixties or seventies with primary liver carcinoma and hepatitis B virus infection. The V and J genes are TRBV7-2 and TRBJ2-2; 14 bases match TRBD2. In nucleotides, the CDR3 is TGTGCCGGCAGCTTAATCTGGACTAGCGGGAGGCGAACCGGGGAGCTGTTTTTT. This sequence encodes CAGSLIWTSGRRTGELFF.